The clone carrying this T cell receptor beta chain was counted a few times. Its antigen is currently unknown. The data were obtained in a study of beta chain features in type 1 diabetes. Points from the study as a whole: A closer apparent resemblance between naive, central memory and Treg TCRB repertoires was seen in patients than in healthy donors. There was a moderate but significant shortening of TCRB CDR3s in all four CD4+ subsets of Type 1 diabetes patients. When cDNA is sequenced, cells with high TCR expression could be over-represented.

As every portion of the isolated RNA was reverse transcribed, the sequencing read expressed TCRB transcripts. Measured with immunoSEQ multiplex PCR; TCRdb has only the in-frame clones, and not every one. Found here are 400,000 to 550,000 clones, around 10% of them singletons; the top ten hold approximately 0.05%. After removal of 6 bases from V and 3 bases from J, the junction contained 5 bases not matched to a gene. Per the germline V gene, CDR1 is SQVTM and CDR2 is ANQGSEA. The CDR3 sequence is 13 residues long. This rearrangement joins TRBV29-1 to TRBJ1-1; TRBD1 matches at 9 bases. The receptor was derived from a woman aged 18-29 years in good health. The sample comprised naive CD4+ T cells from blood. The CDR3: CSVGTGKDTEAFF. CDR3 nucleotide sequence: TGCAGCGTAGGGACAGGGAAGGACACTGAAGCTTTCTTT.